This T cell receptor (beta chain) originates from a study of blood T cell repertoires in COVID-19 (dated by TCRdb to the early 2020s). Broadly, across the study: Collaborator samples came from the United States, Italy and Spain and covered acute and convalescent phases of COVID-19. The material from the prospective study consisted of cDNA or gDNA derived from T cells, B-cell-depleted T cells, or PBMCs. Deeply sampled blood TCRbeta repertoires from subjects exposed to, actively infected with, or recovered from COVID-19 were included in the dataset. The repertoires were released in a freely available public database meant as a resource for research on the immune response to SARS-CoV-2. The samples were drawn from the first 160 participants of the ongoing ImmuneRACE study and from some 1,300 subjects provided by 6 global collaborators. Sample metadata almost always included a de-identified subject ID, COVID-19 status, age in years and sex. Where HLA class I and class II types were available, the types were taken from metadata supplied by the sample provider, not from assay-based typing. General findings and caveats noted by the study authors: Clinical and demographic metadata were provided uncurated, with the amount varying by source and participant.

Concerning this clone: What antigen it recognizes has not been identified. No much larger clone exists at a distance of one base, and base qualities are not known.

TCRbeta CDR3 regions were amplified from genomic DNA using the immunoSEQ Assay, a bias-controlled multiplex PCR. In the authors' own workflow: The number of nucleated cells in each sample was estimated by amplification of reference gene primers within the assay. To quantify the absolute abundance of each unique TCRbeta CDR3 rearrangement, sequence reads were collapsed and filtered. For each sample, productive Simpson clonality was calculated by taking the square root of Simpson's diversity index across productive rearrangements. Not all clones reach the TCRdb copy of this immuneACCESS table, which keeps in-frame sequences only. Checked studies attribute under half of the gap to unresolved V genes and leave the rest unexplained. From that table come the V and J calls and clone size; the DNA was used to work out D and trimming. This sample lists 180,000 or so clones; approximately 81% were detected once. The ten largest clones take up approximately 5% of the sample.

Collaborating institutions collected whole blood in K2EDTA tubes following their own protocols. For TCRbeta analysis, collaborator samples were shipped as frozen whole blood, as isolated PBMCs, or as DNA extracted from either sample type. Looking up the germline V gene yields CDR1 SGHRS and CDR2 YFSETQ. From its cysteine to its phenylalanine, the CDR3 spans 15 amino acids. Of all the DNA, just the CDR3 is kept, 45 bases in frame from base 1. V trim: 4 bases; J trim: 3 bases; unmatched bases: 6. Sequenced sample: peripheral blood. This sequence was found in a woman of 80 years or more with acute or convalescent COVID-19. The chain links TRBV5-1 with TRBJ2-5, and 10 junction bases match TRBD1. The nucleotide sequence is given as TGCGCCAGCAGCATGACCGGGACAGGGGAAGAGACCCAGTACTTC. Its protein product is CASSMTGTGEETQYF.